This entry lists 30 T cell receptor beta chains sequenced from one sample in a study of shared clonotypes between healthy human individuals. TCRdb's copy holds only in-frame clones and misses some; the assay was immunoSEQ multiplex PCR. The sample lists approximately 500,000 clones, about 95% seen once, with about 0.054% in the top ten. The specimen sequenced was naive CD4+ T cells sorted from blood. Subset meaning: CD45RA+ positively selected. The receptors were gathered from a woman aged 25 to 39 in good health.

The rearrangement links TRBV7-6 to TRBJ2-1, with TRBD1 matching over 11 bases. Per the germline V gene, CDR1 is SGHVS and CDR2 is FNYEAQ. This CDR3 region has 16 residues. V was clipped by 5 bases and J by 4 bases; unmatched bases: 7. The CDR3 loop is CASSPQGTGGYNEQFF. The CDR3, as DNA: TGTGCCAGCAGCCCGCAAGGGACAGGGGGATACAATGAGCAGTTCTTC. Combining the CDR3 with reference TRBV7-6 and TRBJ2-1 gives the whole variable domain GAGVSQSPRYKVTKRGQDVALRCDPISGHVSLYWYRQALGQGPEFLTYFNYEAQQDKSGLPNDRFSAERPEGSISTLTIQRTEQRDSAMYRCASSPQGTGGYNEQFFGPGTRLTVL.

This sequence joins TRBV28 and TRBJ2-4; D tentatively fits TRBD1 or TRBD2 (6 bases each). Trimming pared 1 base from V and 3 bases from J, leaving 22 bases between. Per germline, CDR1 MDHEN and CDR2 SYDVKM. The length of the CDR3 is 19 residues. The CDR3 protein is CASSLLVPSGEDGKNIQYF. The DNA for the CDR3 is TGTGCCAGCAGTTTATTAGTCCCCTCAGGGGAGGATGGCAAAAACATTCAGTACTTC.

The chain employs TRBV27 and TRBJ2-7, with 9 nucleotides matching TRBD2. Germline-derived CDR1 and CDR2 are MNHEY and SMNVEV (reference sequence). J was trimmed by 0 bases and V by 6 bases; bases with no gene match: 9. The CDR3 has 16 amino acids. The CDR3 is CASRENAGGPSYEQYF. The CDR3 nucleotides are TGTGCCAGCAGGGAAAACGCGGGAGGGCCCTCCTACGAGCAGTACTTC.

This clone is a singleton in its sample. V is TRBV4-1 and J is TRBJ1-5; D remains ambiguous. The CDR3 loop spans 15 amino acids. CDR1 and CDR2 (germline): MGHRA, YSYEKL. The ends were cut back, 3 bases at V and 5 bases at J, with 14 bases in the middle. Here the CDR3 reads CASSQTPLGDQPQHF. CDR3 in DNA: TGCGCCAGCAGCCAGACGCCCCTCGGGGATCAGCCCCAGCATTTT.

The chain is built from TRBV7-8 and TRBJ1-6; weak D call: TRBD1 (6 bases). The germline V and J ends were trimmed by 5 bases and 6 bases, with 11 bases remaining between them. Germline CDR1 is SGHVS and CDR2 is FQNEAQ. This CDR3 contains 14 residues. The CDR3 reads CASSTGHPNSPLHF. CDR3 nucleotides: TGTGCCAGCAGCACGGGACACCCTAATTCACCCCTCCACTTT.

V and J are TRBV12-5 and TRBJ2-1; 8 positions agree with TRBD2. Germline-derived CDR1 and CDR2 are LGHNT and FRNRAP. This CDR3 has 14 amino acids. The J segment lost 7 bases and the V segment lost 6 bases, leaving 8 bases of the junction unmatched. The CDR3 region is CASGKGLAGNEQFF. The DNA for the CDR3 is TGTGCTAGTGGGAAGGGGCTAGCGGGTAATGAGCAGTTCTTC.

V and J are TRBV29-1 and TRBJ2-1; tentatively, D is TRBD2 (6 bases). CDR1 is SQVTM and CDR2 is ANQGSEA in the germline V gene. The CDR3 has 14 amino acids. Trimming stripped 1 base from V and 7 bases from J, with 14 bases between. The CDR3 nucleotides read TGCAGCGTTGAAGCCTGGGTTGGGGGGAATGAGCAGTTCTTC. It translates to CSVEAWVGGNEQFF.

This chain links TRBV28 with TRBJ1-5; D unresolved. Germline V lookup: CDR1 MDHEN, CDR2 SYDVKM. The CDR3 runs to 14 residues. The V gene lost 7 bases and the J gene lost 1 base, with 11 bases spanning the gap. The CDR3 region is CASIPHGSNQPQHF. CDR3 DNA sequence: TGTGCCAGCATCCCCCATGGGAGCAATCAGCCCCAGCATTTT.

The rearrangement joins TRBV4-2 to TRBJ2-1; 8 positions agree with TRBD2. The ends lost 4 bases at V and 4 bases at J; junction bases unmatched: 15. The CDR3 is 18 amino acids. Germline lookup yields CDR1 LGHNA and CDR2 YNFKEQ. DNA of the CDR3: TGTGCCAGCAGCCTTTTGGGGAAGCGGGAGTTCGCGTACAATGAGCAGTTCTTC. Translated: CASSLLGKREFAYNEQFF.

The genes are TRBV2 and TRBJ1-4; D gene ambiguous. V was shortened by 7 bases and J by 8 bases, with 23 bases between the two germline ends. Germline V gene sequence: CDR1 SNHLY, CDR2 FYNNEI. This CDR3 comprises 16 residues. In DNA, the CDR3 is TGTGCCAGCACCGCCCCTCGAGTGGGTGGTTGGGAAAAACTGTTTTTT. Amino acid sequence: CASTAPRVGGWEKLFF.

The rearrangement links TRBV15 to TRBJ2-2; TRBD2 agrees at 7 bases. With V trimmed by 0 bases and J by 4 bases, 5 bases remained unmatched. The CDR3 is 16 amino acids. Looked up from germline, CDR1 is LNHNV and CDR2 is YYDKDF (reference sequence). CDR3 amino acids: CATSREIAGFTGELFF. The CDR3 nucleotides read TGTGCCACCAGCAGAGAGATAGCGGGCTTCACCGGGGAGCTGTTTTTT. Using reference TRBV15 and TRBJ2-2 for the parts outside the CDR3, the full variable domain is DAMVIQNPRYQVTQFGKPVTLSCSQTLNHNVMYWYQQKSSQAPKLLFHYYDKDFNNEADTPDNFQSRRPNTSFCFLDIRSPGLGDTAMYLCATSREIAGFTGELFFGEGSRLTVL.

The J gene is TRBJ2-6, the V gene TRBV15; TRBD2 might be the D (6 bases). Trimming stripped 8 bases from V and 1 base from J, with 18 bases between. The germline V gene has CDR1 LNHNV and CDR2 YYDKDF (reference sequence). The CDR3 sequence is 17 residues long. The CDR3 reads CATSGSFLQSGANVLTF. The DNA of the CDR3 is TGTGCCACCTCCGGGAGCTTCCTTCAATCTGGGGCCAACGTCCTGACTTTC.

The chain combines TRBV21-1 with TRBJ2-7; the listed D gene, TRBD2, was not tested against the DNA. TRBV21-1 is classified as a pseudogene. The CDR3 is 16 amino acids. CDR3 region: CASSLLADKISYEQYF. The CDR3 DNA is TGTGCCAGCTCCCTCCTAGCGGACAAGATTTCCTACGAGCAGTACTTC.

The gene calls are TRBV6-6 and TRBJ1-1; 7 bases are a match to TRBD1. The length of the CDR3 is 14 residues. V was clipped by 6 bases and J by 5 bases; unmatched bases: 9. Germline V gene sequence: CDR1 MNHNY, CDR2 SVGAGI (reference sequence). This chain's CDR3 is CASSWDSRGTEAFF. DNA of the CDR3: TGTGCCAGCAGCTGGGACAGCCGGGGGACTGAAGCTTTCTTT.

This chain joins TRBV6-6 and TRBJ2-7, with 7 bases fitting TRBD1. This CDR3 comprises 14 residues. The germline V gene has CDR1 MNHNY and CDR2 SVGAGI (reference sequence). The J segment lost 7 bases and the V segment lost 6 bases, leaving 12 bases of the junction unmatched. The CDR3 loop is CASSPPGGFGEQYF. CDR3 sequence (DNA): TGTGCCAGCAGCCCTCCAGGGGGATTTGGAGAGCAGTACTTC.

This sequence joins TRBV14 and TRBJ2-2; 9 positions agree with TRBD2. With V trimmed by 9 bases and J by 6 bases, 11 bases remained unmatched. The CDR3 extends over 15 amino acids. CDR1 is SGHDN, CDR2 FVKESK, per germline. This CDR3 reads CARPRGGRDPGELFF. CDR3 sequence (DNA): TGTGCCAGACCAAGGGGCGGGAGGGACCCCGGGGAGCTGTTTTTT.

The chain employs TRBV4-1 and TRBJ2-1; the match to TRBD2 covers 10 bases. The J segment lost 0 bases and the V segment lost 9 bases, leaving 5 bases of the junction unmatched. CDR3 length: 15 residues. Germline assignment: CDR1 MGHRA and CDR2 YSYEKL. This CDR3 reads CASKPSGSSYNEQFF. DNA for the CDR3: TGCGCCAGTAAACCTAGCGGGAGCTCCTACAATGAGCAGTTCTTC.

The chain links TRBV11-3 to TRBJ2-7; 8 bases are shared with TRBD1. V gave up 5 bases and J gave up 2 bases; unmatched junction bases: 8. The CDR3 sequence is 15 residues long. CDR1 and CDR2 (germline): SGHNT, YENEEA. The CDR3 reads CASSASGTGPYEQYF. The DNA of the CDR3 is TGTGCCAGCAGCGCCTCCGGGACAGGCCCCTACGAGCAGTACTTC.

The chain recombines TRBV4-1 with TRBJ1-4; maybe TRBD1 (5 bases). Germline loops: CDR1 MGHRA, CDR2 YSYEKL. The V and J ends lost 0 bases and 8 bases respectively, with 7 bases between them. This CDR3 contains 13 residues. In DNA form, the CDR3 reads TGCGCCAGCAGCCAAGACTGGACAGAAAAACTGTTTTTT. It encodes CASSQDWTEKLFF.

The chain joins TRBV11-1 to TRBJ2-7; the D is unclear. V dropped 2 bases and J dropped 7 bases, with 9 bases sitting between them. CDR3 length: 12 amino acids. Germline V gene data show CDR1 as SGHAT and CDR2 as FQDESV (reference sequence). CDR3 sequence: CASSLRLGEQYF. DNA of the CDR3: TGTGCCAGCAGCTTACGTCTAGGGGAGCAGTACTTC.

The chain joins TRBV5-1 to TRBJ2-7; 8 bases are a match to TRBD2. V trimming: 1 base; J trimming: 7 bases; junction bases outside the gene matches: 10. The CDR3 is 15 residues long. The V gene's germline CDR1 is SGHRS and CDR2 YFSETQ. The CDR3 is CASSLRSGGESEQYF. The CDR3 DNA sequence: TGCGCCAGCAGCTTGAGAAGCGGGGGTGAATCGGAGCAGTACTTC.

The J gene is TRBJ1-2, the V gene TRBV6-8; D remains unclear. The CDR3 is 13 residues long. The V and J ends lost 2 bases and 4 bases respectively, with 8 bases between them. Germline V gene sequence: CDR1 MNHGY, CDR2 SAAAGT. In DNA, the CDR3 is TGTGCCAGCAGTTACAGGCTATCCTATGGCTACACCTTC. Translating gives CASSYRLSYGYTF.

The chain links TRBV5-1 to TRBJ2-7; no definite D call. V shed 6 bases and J shed 1 base, with 5 bases lying between them. This CDR3 region has 11 residues. Germline CDR1 is SGHRS and CDR2 is YFSETQ. CDR3 nucleotide sequence: TGCGCCAGCAAGGGATCCTACGAGCAGTACTTC. Translated, it gives CASKGSYEQYF.

The chain has TRBV29-1 and TRBJ2-1, with TRBD2 identical over 13 bases. CDR1 is SQVTM and CDR2 is ANQGSEA in the germline V gene. The trim removed 7 bases at V and 4 bases at J, leaving 4 bases unmatched. The CDR3 length is 14 residues. CDR3: CSAAGLAGYNEQFF. The CDR3 DNA follows: TGCAGCGCCGCGGGACTAGCGGGATACAATGAGCAGTTCTTC.

This clone came up once. This chain joins TRBV19 and TRBJ1-1; TRBD1 agrees at 9 bases. V lost 3 bases and J lost 3; bases outside the gene matches: 2. The CDR3 has 14 residues. The germline V gene encodes CDR1 LNHDA and CDR2 SQIVND (reference sequence). The CDR3 DNA is TGTGCCAGTAGTATGACAGGGGGGTACACTGAAGCTTTCTTT. Residues: CASSMTGGYTEAFF.

DNA for the CDR3: TGTGCCAGCAGCTTAGAAGCAGGGAGGACTGAAGCTTTCTTT. This encodes CASSLEAGRTEAFF. This chain connects TRBV7-9 to TRBJ1-1; the D gene is possibly TRBD1 (5 bases). Per germline, CDR1 SEHNR and CDR2 FQNEAQ (reference sequence). V shed 1 base and J shed 5 bases, with 11 bases lying between them. The CDR3 has 14 amino acids.

The rearrangement uses TRBV2 and TRBJ2-7; 9 positions match TRBD2. Germline loops: CDR1 SNHLY, CDR2 FYNNEI. The CDR3 covers 17 residues. V dropped 6 bases and J dropped 0; count of bases not matched to a gene: 12. CDR3 amino acids: CASRALAGRSSSYEQYF. CDR3 DNA: TGTGCCAGCAGAGCTCTAGCGGGAAGGTCGAGCTCCTACGAGCAGTACTTC.

The chain uses TRBV29-1 and TRBJ2-5, with no clear D. The germline gives CDR1 SQVTM, CDR2 ANQGSEA. V was shortened by 5 bases and J by 1 base, with 8 bases between the two germline ends. CDR3 length equals 12 residues. The CDR3 protein is CSVKGFQETQYF. As DNA, the CDR3 is TGCAGCGTTAAGGGATTCCAAGAGACCCAGTACTTC.

V usage is TRBV7-2 and J usage is TRBJ1-5; D is ambiguous. The germline CDR1 and CDR2 sequences are SGHTA and FQGNSA. V dropped 3 bases and J dropped 0 bases, with 9 bases sitting between them. This CDR3 has 15 residues. The CDR3 nucleotides are TGTGCCAGCAGCTTCTTCGGATATAGCAATCAGCCCCAGCATTTT. Translation gives CASSFFGYSNQPQHF.

The chain is built from TRBV7-8 and TRBJ2-7, with D possibly TRBD1 on 5 matching bases. Deletions cut 1 base from V and 1 base from J, with 8 bases between. This CDR3 has 14 residues. CDR1 and CDR2 (germline): SGHVS, FQNEAQ. The CDR3 region is CASSLVAGSYEQYF. The CDR3 DNA reads as TGTGCCAGCAGCTTAGTGGCAGGGTCCTACGAGCAGTACTTC.